A single sample gave rise to the 2 T cell receptor beta chains below, sequenced in a study of shared clonotypes between healthy human individuals. Measured with immunoSEQ multiplex PCR; TCRdb has only the in-frame clones, and not every one. Altogether about 1 million clones are present, 70% to 80% being singletons, with the ten largest covering nearly 1.5%. Sample: memory CD4+ T cells sorted from blood. This sample's subset: CD45RA-negative fraction. All receptors come from a man in his late teens or twenties in good health.

The chain employs TRBV9 and TRBJ2-3; D is possibly TRBD2 (6 bases). The V end was cut by 0 bases, the J end by 3 bases, with 11 bases between. Per the germline V gene, CDR1 is SGDLS and CDR2 is YYNGEE. CDR3 length equals 15 residues. The CDR3 coding sequence is TGTGCCAGCAGCGTAGGTCGGGGGAGGACAGATACGCAGTATTTT. Translation: CASSVGRGRTDTQYF. Complete variable domain (other parts from reference TRBV9 and TRBJ2-3): DSGVTQTPKHLITATGQRVTLRCSPRSGDLSVYWYQQSLDQGLQFLIQYYNGEERAKGNILERFSAQQFPDLHSELNLSSLELGDSALYFCASSVGRGRTDTQYFGPGTRLTVL.

The chain carries TRBV7-9 and TRBJ1-2; D is ambiguous. The CDR3 length is 14 residues. The ends were cut back, 0 bases at V and 1 base at J, with 6 bases in the middle. From germline, CDR1 is SEHNR and CDR2 FQNEAQ (reference sequence). CDR3 in DNA: TGTGCCAGCAGCTTAGCACACCTTAACTATGGCTACACCTTC. It codes for CASSLAHLNYGYTF. Using reference TRBV7-9 and TRBJ1-2 for the parts outside the CDR3, the full variable domain is DTGVSQNPRHKITKRGQNVTFRCDPISEHNRLYWYRQTLGQGPEFLTYFQNEAQLEKSRLLSDRFSAERPKGSFSTLEIQRTEQGDSAMYLCASSLAHLNYGYTFGSGTRLTVV.